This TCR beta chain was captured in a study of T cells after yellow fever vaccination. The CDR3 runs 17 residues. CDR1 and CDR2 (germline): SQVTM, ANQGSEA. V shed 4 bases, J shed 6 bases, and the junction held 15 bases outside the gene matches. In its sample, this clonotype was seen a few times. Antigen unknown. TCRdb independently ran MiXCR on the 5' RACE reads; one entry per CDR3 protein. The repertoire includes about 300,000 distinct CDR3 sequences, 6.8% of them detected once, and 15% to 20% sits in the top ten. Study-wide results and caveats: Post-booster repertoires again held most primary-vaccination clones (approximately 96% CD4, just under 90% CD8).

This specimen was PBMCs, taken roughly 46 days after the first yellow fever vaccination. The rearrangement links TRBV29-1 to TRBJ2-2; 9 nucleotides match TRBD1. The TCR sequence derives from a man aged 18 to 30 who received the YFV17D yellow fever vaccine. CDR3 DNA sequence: TGCAGCGTTGCCGGGACAGGGATTGGAGGGGAGCCCGGGGAGCTGTTTTTT. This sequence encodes CSVAGTGIGGEPGELFF.